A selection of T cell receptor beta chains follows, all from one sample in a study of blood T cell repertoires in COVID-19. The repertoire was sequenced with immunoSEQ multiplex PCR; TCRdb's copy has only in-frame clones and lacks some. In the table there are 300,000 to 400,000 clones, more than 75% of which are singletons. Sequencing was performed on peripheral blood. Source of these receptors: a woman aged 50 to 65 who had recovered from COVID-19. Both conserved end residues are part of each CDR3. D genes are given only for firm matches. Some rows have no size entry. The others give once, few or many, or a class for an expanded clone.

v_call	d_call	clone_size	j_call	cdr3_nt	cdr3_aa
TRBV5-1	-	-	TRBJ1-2	TGCGCCAGCAGCCCGGGACAACATGACTATGGCTACACCTTC	CASSPGQHDYGYTF
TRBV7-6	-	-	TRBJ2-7	TGTGCCAGCAGCTTGGGGACTCAGAACGAGCAGTACTTC	CASSLGTQNEQYF
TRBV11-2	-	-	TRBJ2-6	TGTGCCAGCAGCTCTCTTAGTCCGTTCTCTGGGGCCAACGTCCTGACTTTC	CASSSLSPFSGANVLTF
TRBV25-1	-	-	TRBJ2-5	TGTGCCAGCAATACCTTTGGAGGACAAGAGACCCAGTACTTC	CASNTFGGQETQYF
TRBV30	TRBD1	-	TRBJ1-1	TGTGCCTGGTCCCGGACAGGGAACATGAACACTGAAGCTTTCTTT	CAWSRTGNMNTEAFF
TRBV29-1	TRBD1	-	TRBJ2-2	TGCAGCGCCACGGGTGGGACAGGGCCGGCCGGGGAGCTGTTTTTT	CSATGGTGPAGELFF
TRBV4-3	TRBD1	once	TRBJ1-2	TGCGCCAGCAGCCAAGAATCCCGGACAGGGGACTATGGCTACACCTTC	CASSQESRTGDYGYTF
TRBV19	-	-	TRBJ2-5	TGTGCCAGTAGTCTCCCGGGAGTCCAAGAGACCCAGTACTTC	CASSLPGVQETQYF
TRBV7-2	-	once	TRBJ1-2	TGTGCCAGCAGCTTATATAACTATGGCTACACCTTC	CASSLYNYGYTF
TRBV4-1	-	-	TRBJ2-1	TGCGCCAGCAGCCACCTGAGCGAAAGCTCCTACAATGAGCAGTTCTTC	CASSHLSESSYNEQFF
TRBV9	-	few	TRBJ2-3	TGTGCCAGCAACCCCGGGGGTATCCGTACAGATACGCAGTATTTT	CASNPGGIRTDTQYF
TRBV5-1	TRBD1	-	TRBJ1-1	TGCGCCAGCGAGGGGTGGGACAGGGGAATTGAAGCTTTCTTT	CASEGWDRGIEAFF
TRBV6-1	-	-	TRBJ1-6	TGTGCCAGCAGTGAGGTTGGAGGAAGCTCCTATAATTCACCCCTCCACTTT	CASSEVGGSSYNSPLHF
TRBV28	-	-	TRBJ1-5	TGTGCCAGCACCAGGTGGGGGCGGCCCCAGCATTTT	CASTRWGRPQHF